Described below is a single T cell receptor beta chain sequence and its context. The target antigen is unknown. The sample is drawn from a study of T cell responses to AZD1222 COVID-19 vaccine. The data were produced by immunoSEQ multiplex PCR, yet TCRdb's version contains in-frame clones alone and is incomplete. Among under 150,000 clones listed, around 93% were seen once. Findings and caveats of the study: With dominance at 160-218 and 743-854, vaccine-associated CD4 TCRs spanned spike.

The clonotype comes from an adult in good health. Material: peripheral blood, obtained on day 0 of AZD1222 vaccination.

The CDR3 sequence: CASSFRTYGYTF. CDR3 bases: TGTGCCAGCAGTTTTCGGACCTATGGCTACACCTTC. The rearrangement joins TRBV28 to TRBJ1-2, with no clear D. The CDR3 loop spans 12 amino acids. Germline V gene sequence: CDR1 MDHEN, CDR2 SYDVKM. Trimming cost V 3 bases and J 4 bases, with 6 bases left between them.